The following is a TCR beta chain sequence with its context. Antigen: not known. The V gene lost 5 bases and the J gene lost 4 bases, with 16 bases spanning the gap. The germline V gene encodes CDR1 SGHVS and CDR2 FQNEAQ. This CDR3 is 15 amino acids long. This record comes from a study of cytomegalovirus exposure and HLA in healthy donors. Whole-study findings and limits: CMV serostatus was the only immune exposure information that was available. The authors assumed roughly uniform sequencing depth across donors for presence/absence analyses. A later analysis reportedly identified an Asian-associated ancestry cluster as carrying fewer N-insertions than the roughly 600-donor mean.

60 Vbeta and 13 Jbeta primers were used in PCR. Sequencing was performed with immunoSEQ multiplex PCR; in TCRdb, only in-frame clones are kept and a portion is missing. The repertoire holds fewer than 250,000 clones, with about 69% as singletons. V is TRBV7-8 and J is TRBJ2-3; no clear D. The sample taken for sequencing was PBMCs. This TCR derives from a man aged 25 to 40 in good health and CMV-seropositive. The CDR3 loop reads CASSPNRFRADTQYF. CDR3 DNA: TGTGCCAGCAGCCCAAATAGGTTTCGGGCAGATACGCAGTATTTT. Full variable domain (remainder filled in from reference TRBV7-8 and TRBJ2-3): GAGVSQSPRYKVAKRGQDVALRCDPISGHVSLFWYQQALGQGPEFLTYFQNEAQLDKSGLPSDRFFAERPEGSVSTLKIQRTQQEDSAVYLCASSPNRFRADTQYFGPGTRLTVL.